This TCR beta chain was observed in a study of metastatic and nonmetastatic thyroid tumors. Study-wide background: Samples came from malignant and benign thyroid patients, and repertoires were compared across blood and tumor or nodule tissue. Study-wide findings and caveats: Significantly greater TCR beta diversity was reportedly found in malignant thyroid tumors than in benign nodules (in blood and tumor).

This clone has at least ten counts. The target antigen is unknown. In the study's own analysis: For papillary thyroid cancer, a distant-metastasis classifier was constructed from CDR3 differences observed across clinicopathological groups. TCRdb re-called the PCR reads via MiXCR. The V and J calls, along with clone size, are taken from TCRdb and not from the paper's own processing. The data contain about 17,000 clones, over 15% of them singletons. Every patient underwent thyroid surgery untreated. The specimen sequenced was blood. This receptor was identified in a male donor with papillary thyroid cancer or a benign thyroid nodule (not recorded which). Some clones in this sample may be carry-over from other donors' samples.

In nucleotides, the CDR3 is TGTGCCAGCAGCCTTGGCCTAGACTACGAGCAGTACTTC. This translates into CASSLGLDYEQYF. The rearrangement links TRBV14 to TRBJ2-7; unclear D gene. Germline assignment: CDR1 SGHDN and CDR2 FVKESK. V lost 4 bases and J 3 bases, leaving 10 bases between the germline ends. This CDR3 spans 13 amino acids. Full variable domain (missing parts from reference TRBV14 and TRBJ2-7): EAGVTQFPSHSVIEKGQTVTLRCDPISGHDNLYWYRRVMGKEIKFLLHFVKESKQDESGMPNNRFLAERTGGTYSTLKVQPAELEDSGVYFCASSLGLDYEQYFGPGTRLTVT.